This TCR beta chain stems from a study of blood T cell repertoires in COVID-19. Across the whole study: Acute and convalescent COVID-19 samples came from the United States, Italy and Spain. T cells, B-cell-depleted T cells, or PBMCs provided the cDNA or gDNA that served as material.

In the source study's methods: Amplified reference gene primers provided the basis for estimating nucleated cell counts. Sequencing was performed with immunoSEQ multiplex PCR; in TCRdb, only in-frame clones are kept and a portion is missing. V and J calls and clone size are those listed in that table; D and trimming were worked out from the DNA. The sample consists of 5,000 to 6,500 clones, 88% of them appearing once. The CDR3 sequence is 14 residues long. Germline CDR1 reads KGHSH; CDR2 reads LQKENI. V lost 3 bases and J lost 0, with 6 bases in between. The sequenced sample was peripheral blood. This sequence was found in a human donor in a cohort sampled during active COVID-19. The J gene is TRBJ1-3, the V gene TRBV18; D call uncertain. The CDR3 DNA follows: TGTGCCAGCTCACCGGAGAGCTCTGGAAACACCATATATTTT. This translates into CASSPESSGNTIYF. The full variable domain, with the rest looked up from reference TRBV18 and TRBJ1-3, is NAGVMQNPRHLVRRRGQEARLRCSPMKGHSHVYWYRQLPEEGLKFMVYLQKENIIDESGMPKERFSAEFPKEGPSILRIQQVVRGDSAAYFCASSPESSGNTIYFGEGSWLTVV.